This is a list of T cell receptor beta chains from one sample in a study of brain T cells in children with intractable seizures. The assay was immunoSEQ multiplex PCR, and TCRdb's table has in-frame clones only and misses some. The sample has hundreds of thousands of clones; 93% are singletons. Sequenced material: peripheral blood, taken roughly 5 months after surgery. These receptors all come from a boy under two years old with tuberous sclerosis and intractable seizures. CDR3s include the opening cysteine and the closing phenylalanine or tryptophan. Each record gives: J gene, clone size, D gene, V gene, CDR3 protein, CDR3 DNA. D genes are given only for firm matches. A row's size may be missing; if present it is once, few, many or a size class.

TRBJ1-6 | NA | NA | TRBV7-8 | CASSPGGPLHF | TGTGCCAGCAGCCCCGGGGGACCCCTCCACTTT
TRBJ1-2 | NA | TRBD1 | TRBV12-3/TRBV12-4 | CASSLEGATGYTF | TGTGCCAGCAGTTTGGAGGGGGCGACGGGCTACACCTTC
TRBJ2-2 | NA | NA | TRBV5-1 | CASSFGAGMFSGELFF | TGCGCCAGCAGCTTTGGGGCAGGGATGTTCTCCGGGGAGCTGTTTTTT
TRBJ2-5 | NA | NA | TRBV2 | CASSEQVQETQYF | TGTGCCAGCAGTGAACAGGTTCAAGAGACCCAGTACTTC
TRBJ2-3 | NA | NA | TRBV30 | CAWTGVSTDTQYF | TGTGCCTGGACAGGGGTTAGCACAGATACGCAGTATTTT
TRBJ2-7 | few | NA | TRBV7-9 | CASSVRQSEQYF | TGTGCCAGCAGCGTACGACAGAGCGAGCAGTACTTC
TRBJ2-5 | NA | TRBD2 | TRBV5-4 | CASSLGWRGGRETQYF | TGTGCCAGCAGCTTGGGATGGCGGGGGGGCCGGGAGACCCAGTACTTC
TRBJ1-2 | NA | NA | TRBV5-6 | CASSHQGYFDYGYTF | TGTGCCAGCAGCCATCAGGGTTACTTCGACTATGGCTACACCTTC
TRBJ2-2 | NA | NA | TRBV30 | CACTKNRESGELFF | TGTGCCTGCACGAAGAACAGGGAATCCGGGGAGCTGTTTTTT
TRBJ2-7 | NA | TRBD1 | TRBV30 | CAWGVGTGARYEQYF | TGTGCCTGGGGGGTGGGGACAGGGGCAAGGTACGAGCAGTACTTC
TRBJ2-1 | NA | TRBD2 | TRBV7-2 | CASSPYSGRATNEQFF | TGTGCCAGCAGCCCCTATAGCGGGAGGGCTACCAATGAGCAGTTCTTC
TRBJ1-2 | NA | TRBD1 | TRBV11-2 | CASSLEGQGARGYTF | TGTGCCAGCAGCTTAGAAGGACAGGGGGCGAGAGGCTACACCTTC
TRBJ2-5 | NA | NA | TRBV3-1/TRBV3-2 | CASSFRPAVGETQYF | TGTGCCAGCAGCTTCAGACCAGCGGTTGGCGAGACCCAGTACTTC
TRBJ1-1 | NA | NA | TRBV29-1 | CSVASGNTEAFF | TGCAGCGTTGCTTCGGGGAACACTGAAGCTTTCTTT
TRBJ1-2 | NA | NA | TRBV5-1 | CASSLGLGLHYGYTF | TGCGCCAGCAGCTTGGGGCTCGGCCTACACTATGGCTACACCTTC
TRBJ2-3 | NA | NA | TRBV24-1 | CATPQTGNTDTQYF | TGTGCCACCCCCCAAACAGGGAACACAGATACGCAGTATTTT
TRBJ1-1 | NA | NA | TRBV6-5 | CASSPTVNTEAFF | TGTGCCAGCAGTCCGACGGTGAACACTGAAGCTTTCTTT
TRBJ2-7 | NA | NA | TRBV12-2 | CASRLLAGGHSYEQYF | TGTGCAAGTCGCTTGCTAGCGGGAGGCCACTCCTACGAGCAGTACTTC
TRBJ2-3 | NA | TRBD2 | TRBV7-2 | CASSLLGLAGPSTDTQYF | TGTGCCAGCAGCTTATTGGGACTAGCGGGTCCGAGCACAGATACGCAGTATTTT
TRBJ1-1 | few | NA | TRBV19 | CASSIGSGVNTEAFF | TGTGCCAGTAGTATAGGGTCAGGGGTGAACACTGAAGCTTTCTTT
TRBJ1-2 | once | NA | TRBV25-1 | CASSEYVVDGYTF | TGTGCCAGCAGTGAATATGTGGTCGATGGCTACACCTTC
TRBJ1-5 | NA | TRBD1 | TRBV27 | CASSLSQGGNQPQHF | TGTGCCAGCAGTTTGTCACAGGGGGGAAATCAGCCCCAGCATTTT
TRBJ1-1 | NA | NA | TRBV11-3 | CASSEGNTEAFF | TGTGCCAGCTCGGAGGGGAACACTGAAGCTTTCTTT
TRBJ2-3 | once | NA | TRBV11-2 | CASSFTGVVGTDTQYF | TGTGCCAGCAGCTTTACGGGGGTGGTGGGCACAGATACGCAGTATTTT
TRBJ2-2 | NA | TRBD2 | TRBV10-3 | CAIASGSNTGELFF | TGTGCCATAGCTAGCGGGAGTAACACCGGGGAGCTGTTTTTT
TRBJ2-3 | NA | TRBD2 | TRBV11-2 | CASSWGISGGLTDTQYF | TGTGCCAGCAGTTGGGGAATTAGCGGGGGGCTCACAGATACGCAGTATTTT
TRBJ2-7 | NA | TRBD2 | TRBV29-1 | CSVVGGRAYEQYF | TGCAGCGTTGTGGGCGGGAGGGCCTACGAGCAGTACTTC
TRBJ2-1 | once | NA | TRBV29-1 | CSVETRRDNEQFF | TGCAGCGTTGAGACTAGAAGGGACAATGAGCAGTTCTTC
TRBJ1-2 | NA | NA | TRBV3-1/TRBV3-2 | CASSQEGYGYTF | TGTGCCAGCAGCCAAGAAGGGTATGGCTACACCTTC
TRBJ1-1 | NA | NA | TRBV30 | CAWSTTSIDRNTEAFF | TGTGCCTGGTCCACGACCTCAATCGACAGGAACACTGAAGCTTTCTTT
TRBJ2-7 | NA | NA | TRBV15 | CATSPSGSRYEQYF | TGTGCCACCAGCCCCTCGGGGTCCCGCTACGAGCAGTACTTC
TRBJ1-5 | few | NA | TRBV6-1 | CASSDVGNQPQHF | TGTGCCAGCAGTGACGTCGGCAATCAGCCCCAGCATTTT
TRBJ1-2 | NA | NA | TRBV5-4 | CASSLLQNYGYTF | TGTGCCAGCAGCTTGTTACAGAACTATGGCTACACCTTC
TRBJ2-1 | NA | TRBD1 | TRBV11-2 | CASSLEWTGGRDEQFF | TGTGCCAGCAGCTTAGAATGGACAGGGGGTCGGGATGAGCAGTTCTTC
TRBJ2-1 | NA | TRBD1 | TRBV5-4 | CASSRAGTGGSEQFF | TGTGCCAGCAGCAGAGCCGGGACAGGGGGGAGTGAGCAGTTCTTC
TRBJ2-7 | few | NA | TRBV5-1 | CASSLEAGFMHEQYF | TGCGCCAGCAGCTTGGAGGCAGGGTTTATGCACGAGCAGTACTTC
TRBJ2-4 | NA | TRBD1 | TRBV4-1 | CASSLGIGGLDIQYF | TGCGCCAGCAGCCTAGGGATAGGGGGCTTGGACATTCAGTACTTC
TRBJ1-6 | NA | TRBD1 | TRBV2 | CASSEGVPGQINSPLHF | TGTGCCAGCAGTGAGGGGGTACCGGGACAGATAAATTCACCCCTCCACTTT
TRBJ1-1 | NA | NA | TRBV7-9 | CASSFGTNTEAFF | TGTGCCAGCAGCTTCGGGACAAACACTGAAGCTTTCTTT
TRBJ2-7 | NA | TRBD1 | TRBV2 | CASSGDLTGGSYEQYF | TGTGCCAGCAGTGGAGATTTAACAGGGGGTTCCTACGAGCAGTACTTC
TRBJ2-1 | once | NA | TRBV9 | CASSVGPHEQFF | TGTGCCAGCAGCGTAGGCCCGCATGAGCAGTTCTTC
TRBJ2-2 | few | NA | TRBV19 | CASSLWENTGELFF | TGTGCCAGTAGCCTTTGGGAGAACACCGGGGAGCTGTTTTTT
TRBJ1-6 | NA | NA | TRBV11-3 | CASSLDFRNYNSPLHF | TGTGCCAGCAGCTTAGATTTCCGGAACTATAATTCACCCCTCCACTTT
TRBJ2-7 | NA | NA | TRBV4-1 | CASSQDQGPYEQYF | TGCGCCAGCAGCCAAGATCAGGGACCCTACGAGCAGTACTTC
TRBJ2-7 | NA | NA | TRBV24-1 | CATSPYGESSYEQYF | TGTGCCACCAGCCCATACGGGGAGAGCTCCTACGAGCAGTACTTC
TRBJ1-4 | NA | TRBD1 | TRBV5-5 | CASRLMTGLNEKLFF | TGTGCCAGCCGACTGATGACAGGGTTAAATGAAAAACTGTTTTTT
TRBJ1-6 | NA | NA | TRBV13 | CASQTGPYNSPLHF | TGTGCCAGCCAGACAGGCCCTTATAATTCACCCCTCCACTTT
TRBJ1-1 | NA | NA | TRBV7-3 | CASSFGMNTEAFF | TGTGCCAGCAGCTTCGGGATGAACACTGAAGCTTTCTTT
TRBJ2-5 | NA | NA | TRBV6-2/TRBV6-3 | CASSYPLEGIQETQYF | TGTGCCAGCAGTTACCCCCTAGAGGGGATCCAAGAGACCCAGTACTTC
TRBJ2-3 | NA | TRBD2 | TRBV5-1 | CASSSQTLTSGSSDTQYF | TGCGCCAGCAGCTCCCAAACGTTGACTAGCGGGAGCTCAGATACGCAGTATTTT
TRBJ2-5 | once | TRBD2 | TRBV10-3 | CAISRTSGRAQETQYF | TGTGCCATCAGCCGGACTAGCGGGAGGGCCCAAGAGACCCAGTACTTC
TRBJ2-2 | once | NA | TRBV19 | CASSIEGAFRTGELFF | TGTGCCAGTAGTATAGAAGGTGCTTTTCGCACCGGGGAGCTGTTTTTT